Below, 24 T cell receptor beta chains from the same sample are listed, as sequenced in a study of T cells after yellow fever vaccination (dated by TCRdb to the late 2010s). The treatment or condition label for this specimen denotes: live attenuated yellow fever vaccine strain. Libraries were made using 5' RACE. Reads for this sample came from an Illumina HiSeq 2500. TCRdb reprocessing: public reads trimmed at Q25 with fastp, clones called with MiXCR, in-frame beta chains kept. For every CDR3 protein sequence, its rows merge into one entry that carries the most common genes and DNA. Counted in this sample were 500,000 to 650,000 distinct CDR3 sequences; 9% to 15% of them appeared once. The ten biggest clones cover about 15% of the sample. Here the sequenced sample was PBMCs, taken on the day of the yellow fever booster vaccination. These receptors all come from a man aged 30 to 39 who received the YFV17D yellow fever vaccine.

The genes are TRBV11-2 and TRBJ1-1, with D perhaps matching TRBD1 (5 bases). The CDR3 is 15 residues long. The V end was cut by 2 bases, the J end by 5 bases, with 15 bases between. CDR1 is SGHAT, CDR2 FQNNGV, per germline. This CDR3 is CASSLRSGGRTEAFF. In nucleotides, the CDR3 is TGTGCCAGCAGCTTAAGGAGCGGGGGGAGGACTGAAGCTTTCTTT.

The chain is built from TRBV18 and TRBJ2-1; the match to TRBD2 covers 11 bases. Germline loops: CDR1 KGHSH, CDR2 LQKENI. V shed 3 bases, J shed 7 bases, and the junction held 8 bases outside the gene matches. This CDR3 has 16 amino acids. Here the CDR3 reads CASSPTSGTVQNEQFF. As DNA, the CDR3 is TGTGCCAGCTCACCGACTAGCGGGACAGTTCAGAATGAGCAGTTCTTC.

This chain connects TRBV20-1 to TRBJ2-7; weak D call: TRBD2 (6 bases). Germline V gene sequence: CDR1 DFQATT, CDR2 SNEGSKA (reference sequence). The CDR3 sequence is 11 residues long. Trimming took off 6 bases at V and 13 bases at J, with 19 bases between the two ends. The DNA of the CDR3 is TGCAGTGCGCCTATGGGCGGGACCGCTTACTTC. This encodes CSAPMGGTAYF.

This clonotype was seen ten or more times. This sequence joins TRBV20-1 and TRBJ2-5, with D possibly matching TRBD1 (6 bases). The V end was cut by 5 bases, the J end by 5 bases, with 30 bases between. The CDR3 is made up of 18 amino acids. Germline-derived CDR1 and CDR2 are DFQATT and SNEGSKA (reference sequence). The CDR3 here is CSAGISERTVTRWETQYF. CDR3 sequence (DNA): TGCAGTGCTGGGATTTCTGAGCGGACAGTCACTAGGTGGGAGACCCAGTACTTC.

This clonotype has just a few counts. Germline is not matched at one junction end, which may reflect a read error. The chain employs TRBV7-2 and TRBJ2-1, with unresolved D. The CDR3 runs to 15 residues. Germline V gene sequence: CDR1 SGHTA, CDR2 FQGNSA. The DNA for the CDR3 is TGTGCCAGCAGCCGAAACGGGCGCTCCCACAATGAGCAGTTCTTC. Its protein is CASSRNGRSHNEQFF.

This clonotype was found a few times. The J gene is TRBJ2-5, the V gene TRBV5-6; D is undetermined. This CDR3 spans 13 amino acids. Germline V CDR1 and CDR2: SGHDT, YYEEEE. Trimming took off 2 bases at V and 4 bases at J, with 9 bases between the two ends. CDR3 residues: CASSFGTIETQYF. The CDR3 nucleotides read TGTGCCAGCAGCTTCGGAACGATAGAGACCCAGTACTTC.

The chain uses TRBV10-3 and TRBJ2-5; 9 positions agree with TRBD2. The CDR3 spans 17 residues. Germline V gene sequence: CDR1 ENHRY, CDR2 SYGVKD. The V gene end was trimmed by 5 bases and the J gene end by 5 bases; junction bases not matched to a gene: 15. In DNA form, the CDR3 reads TGTGCCATCAGTTTCCACCGATCTAGCGGGGACCGGGAGACCCAGTACTTC. It encodes CAISFHRSSGDRETQYF.

V usage is TRBV6-5 and J usage is TRBJ2-7; D uncertain. The CDR3 has 11 residues. Germline V CDR1 and CDR2: MNHEY, SVGAGI. V lost 8 bases and J 0 bases, leaving 5 bases between the germline ends. In nucleotides, the CDR3 is TGTGCCAGCGGCGGCTCCTACGAGCAGTACTTC. Its translation is CASGGSYEQYF.

In its sample, this clonotype was seen a few times. The rearrangement links TRBV4-2 to TRBJ2-1; D is perhaps TRBD2 (6 bases). The length of the CDR3 is 15 residues. Trimming removed 1 base at V and 4 bases at J, with 11 bases between. CDR1 LGHNA and CDR2 YNFKEQ come from the germline V gene. This CDR3 reads CASSQVGDSYNEQFF. The CDR3 nucleotides read TGTGCCAGCAGCCAAGTGGGGGACTCTTACAATGAGCAGTTCTTC.

The chain links TRBV5-1 to TRBJ2-7; 7 nucleotides align to TRBD2. This CDR3 spans 16 amino acids. With 4 bases clipped from V and 1 base from J, the junction kept 11 bases outside the gene matches. The germline gives CDR1 SGHRS, CDR2 YFSETQ. In DNA, the CDR3 is TGCGCCAGCAGCCCCAGGCCCAGCGGGGATTCCTACGAGCAGTACTTC. Its translation is CASSPRPSGDSYEQYF.

The chain is built from TRBV5-6 and TRBJ2-6, with D hard to call. V was trimmed by 2 bases and J by 12 bases, leaving 15 bases between them. The CDR3 is made up of 14 amino acids. CDR1 is SGHDT, CDR2 YYEEEE, per germline. The chain's CDR3 is CASSLGRPLGVLTF. The DNA of the CDR3 is TGTGCCAGCAGCTTAGGACGGCCCCTCGGCGTCCTGACTTTC. The variable domain in full, with the rest retrieved from reference TRBV5-6 and TRBJ2-6, is DAGVTQSPTHLIKTRGQQVTLRCSPKSGHDTVSWYQQALGQGPQFIFQYYEEEERQRGNFPDRFSGHQFPNYSSELNVNALLLGDSALYLCASSLGRPLGVLTFGAGSRLTVL.

This clonotype was detected many times. The rearrangement uses TRBV12-3 or TRBV12-4 and TRBJ2-1, with D perhaps TRBD1 or TRBD2 (5 bases each). This CDR3 is 14 amino acids long. The V and J ends lost 4 bases and 6 bases respectively, with 13 bases between them. The CDR3 loop is CASSSNIGGNEQFF. DNA of the CDR3: TGTGCCAGCAGTTCCAATATTGGGGGCAATGAGCAGTTCTTC.

This clonotype was counted a few times. The chain is built from TRBV30 and TRBJ2-1; D might be TRBD1 or TRBD2, each matching 5 bases. Germline values: CDR1 GTSNPN, CDR2 SVGIG (reference sequence). The CDR3 is 21 amino acids. V lost 2 bases, J lost 0 bases, and 29 bases lay in between. The CDR3 is CAWSPDVSGRLGQSSYNEQFF. The CDR3 DNA reads TGTGCCTGGAGTCCCGACGTTTCGGGGCGGCTAGGACAAAGCTCCTACAATGAGCAGTTCTTC. The variable domain in full, with the rest retrieved from reference TRBV30 and TRBJ2-1, is SQTIHQWPATLVQPVGSPLSLECTVEGTSNPNLYWYRQAAGRGLQLLFYSVGIGQISSEVPQNLSASRPQDRQFILSSKKLLLSDSGFYLCAWSPDVSGRLGQSSYNEQFFGPGTRLTVL.

The chain combines TRBV7-8 with TRBJ2-1; TRBD2 is a possible D gene (5 bases). Trimming cost V 7 bases and J 8 bases, with 15 bases left between them. CDR3 length: 13 amino acids. CDR1 and CDR2 from the germline V gene are SGHVS and FQNEAQ. CDR3 sequence: CASTGFVGDEQFF. Here the CDR3 DNA reads TGTGCCAGCACCGGGTTTGTCGGGGATGAGCAGTTCTTC.

The chain uses TRBV20-1 and TRBJ2-3; TRBD2 agrees at 11 bases. Germline V gene lookup returns CDR1 DFQATT and CDR2 SNEGSKA (reference sequence). This CDR3 is 15 amino acids long. V lost 6 bases to trimming and J lost 4 bases; unmatched junction nucleotides: 9. CDR3: CSATTSGTGPDTQYF. For the CDR3, the DNA is TGCAGTGCAACGACTAGCGGGACGGGGCCAGATACGCAGTATTTT.

The chain is built from TRBV5-1 and TRBJ2-7; 7 bases agree with TRBD1. The V gene's germline CDR1 is SGHRS and CDR2 YFSETQ. V was pared by 3 bases and J by 1 base, with 7 bases of the junction left unmatched. This CDR3 has 15 residues. CDR3 residues: CASSSPRGLSYEQYF. The CDR3 DNA reads TGCGCCAGCAGCTCCCCGAGGGGGCTTTCCTACGAGCAGTACTTC. The variable domain in full, completed from reference TRBV5-1 and TRBJ2-7, reads KAGVTQTPRYLIKTRGQQVTLSCSPISGHRSVSWYQQTPGQGLQFLFEYFSETQRNKGNFPGRFSGRQFSNSRSEMNVSTLELGDSALYLCASSSPRGLSYEQYFGPGTRLTVT.

V and J are TRBV20-1 and TRBJ2-1, with TRBD2 matching 12 bases. V gave up 6 bases and J gave up 0 bases; unmatched junction bases: 9. CDR3 length: 17 residues. Germline-derived CDR1 and CDR2 are DFQATT and SNEGSKA (reference sequence). The CDR3 nucleotides are TGCAGTGCAAAGACTAGCGGGAGCCTGTACTCCTACAATGAGCAGTTCTTC. It yields the protein CSAKTSGSLYSYNEQFF.

This clonotype was seen a few times. The rearrangement uses TRBV6-1 and TRBJ2-3; D gene uncertain. The V end was cut by 6 bases, the J end by 2 bases, with 9 bases between. The germline V gene has CDR1 MNHNS and CDR2 SASEGT. The CDR3 totals 13 residues. The CDR3 coding sequence is TGTGCCAGCAGGGGGAAACTCACAGATACGCAGTATTTT. Encoded protein: CASRGKLTDTQYF.

This chain uses TRBV28 with TRBJ2-7; D possibly corresponds to TRBD2 (6 bases). The V and J ends lost 4 bases and 2 bases respectively, with 15 bases between them. Germline V gene sequence: CDR1 MDHEN, CDR2 SYDVKM. CDR3 length: 15 amino acids. The CDR3 loop is CASSSPREPAYEQYF. Written as DNA, the CDR3 is TGTGCCAGCAGTTCCCCCCGGGAGCCTGCCTACGAGCAGTACTTC.

The table lists this clonotype with a few counts. J is TRBJ2-3 and V is TRBV10-3; tentative D call: TRBD1 (6 bases). Trimming took 6 bases from V and 4 from J, leaving 20 bases between them. Germline assignment: CDR1 ENHRY and CDR2 SYGVKD. The CDR3 sequence is 16 residues long. CDR3 region: CAIRGTTKSSADTQYF. The CDR3 DNA follows: TGTGCCATCAGGGGGACAACGAAATCATCGGCAGATACGCAGTATTTT.

V is TRBV20-1 and J is TRBJ2-7; 9 nucleotides align to TRBD2. The V gene's germline CDR1 is DFQATT and CDR2 SNEGSKA (reference sequence). This CDR3 contains 16 residues. V lost 3 bases and J lost 3; bases outside the gene matches: 12. The CDR3 DNA follows: TGCAGTGCTAGGCCCTATATAGCGGGAGTTTTCTACGAGCAGTACTTC. It codes for CSARPYIAGVFYEQYF.

This clonotype turned up a few times. The V and J genes are TRBV12-3 or TRBV12-4 and TRBJ2-1; TRBD2 matches 8 bases. The CDR3 extends over 13 amino acids. The J segment lost 9 bases and the V segment lost 8 bases, leaving 9 bases of the junction unmatched. CDR3: CASRTGGEGEQFF. The CDR3 DNA reads TGTGCCAGCCGAACGGGAGGGGAAGGTGAGCAGTTCTTC.

The rearrangement links TRBV5-1 to TRBJ2-1, with D possibly being TRBD2 (6 bases). This CDR3 has 14 amino acids. The germline CDR1 and CDR2 sequences are SGHRS and YFSETQ. Trimming left V 9 bases short and J 2 bases short, with 15 bases between. CDR3 residues: CATRLGEAYNEQFF. The CDR3, as DNA: TGCGCCACCCGTTTGGGGGAGGCCTACAATGAGCAGTTCTTC.

Remarks on this clonotype: The DNA is left out, because the CDR3 cannot be placed on it with certainty; the CDR3 is given as TCRdb lists it. This CDR3 reads CASSWGQGANHF. The gene calls are TRBV5-6 and TRBJ1-1; whether TRBD1, the table's D call, matches the DNA was not checked. Germline values: CDR1 SGHDT, CDR2 YYEEEE. Inclusive of both ends, the CDR3 amounts to 12 amino acids.